Below, 11 T cell receptor beta chains from the same sample are listed, as sequenced in a study of blood T cell repertoires in COVID-19 (dated by TCRdb to about 2020). The library was built by means of the immunoSEQ multiplex PCR assay. TCRdb provides this immuneACCESS table in a form limited to in-frame rearrangements. Some clones are lacking; in checked studies, under half of them reflect an unresolved V gene, and why the rest are absent is not known. Within this sample are around 270,000 clones, with about 90% of them counted one time only. The ten largest clones add up to 2.5% to 4% of the sample. Source material: PBMCs or T cells enriched from blood (not recorded which). The source is a woman between 40 and 55 years old who had been exposed to COVID-19.

V is TRBV2 and J is TRBJ1-2, with 9 positions matching TRBD1. The CDR3 consists of 14 residues. Germline V gene sequence: CDR1 SNHLY, CDR2 FYNNEI. V gave up 4 bases and J gave up 5 bases; unmatched junction bases: 5. CDR3 protein: CASSAGTGLYGYTF. CDR3 sequence (DNA): TGTGCCAGCAGTGCTGGGACAGGGTTATATGGCTACACCTTC.

The CDR3 region is CASSGARDRGGLNTEAFF. The CDR3 DNA reads TGTGCCAGCAGCGGTGCAAGGGACAGGGGAGGTTTGAACACTGAAGCTTTCTTT. The rearrangement links TRBV9 to TRBJ1-1, with 10 bases identical to TRBD1. The CDR3 spans 18 residues. Germline CDR1 SGDLS, CDR2 YYNGEE. With V trimmed by 3 bases and J by 0 bases, 11 bases remained unmatched.

The rearrangement joins TRBV15 to TRBJ2-1; 12 bases align to TRBD2. Germline lookup yields CDR1 LNHNV and CDR2 YYDKDF (reference sequence). Trimming removed 4 bases from V and 4 bases from J; junction bases left unmatched: 11. CDR3 length: 18 residues. The CDR3 reads CATSTSSGRALWYNEQFF. DNA of the CDR3: TGTGCCACCAGCACCTCTAGCGGGAGGGCCCTATGGTACAATGAGCAGTTCTTC.

The chain joins TRBV29-1 to TRBJ2-5; D is undetermined. CDR1 and CDR2 (germline): SQVTM, ANQGSEA. V was clipped by 7 bases and J by 1 base, with 13 bases between them. There are 13 residues in the CDR3. CDR3 DNA: TGCAGCGCCGCATCGGAGACCCAAGAGACCCAGTACTTC. It yields the protein CSAASETQETQYF.

This clone appeared a few times. Other DNA sequences in this specimen translate into the identical CDR3. V and J are TRBV4-3 and TRBJ1-2; possibly TRBD1 for D (6 bases). V dropped 0 bases and J dropped 8 bases, with 19 bases sitting between them. This CDR3 is built from 16 residues. Per the germline V gene, CDR1 is LGHNA and CDR2 is YSLEER. The CDR3 DNA sequence: TGCGCCAGCAGCCAAGAAGGTGGGGGCGCGTGGGGGGGCTACACCTTC. This encodes CASSQEGGGAWGGYTF.

The rearrangement uses TRBV11-3 and TRBJ1-6; 7 bases agree with TRBD1. V lost 4 bases to trimming and J lost 10 bases; unmatched junction nucleotides: 1. Germline V gives CDR1 SGHNT, CDR2 YENEEA. This CDR3 comprises 12 residues. CDR3 nucleotides: TGTGCCAGCAGCTGGACAGGATCACCCCTCCACTTT. Translation: CASSWTGSPLHF.

Details on this clone: Compared with germline, one end of the junction differs, possibly owing to a read error. V gene TRBV28 combines with J gene TRBJ1-4; D is perhaps TRBD1 (5 bases). Per the germline V gene, CDR1 is MDHEN and CDR2 is SYDVKM. The CDR3 runs 15 residues. The CDR3 DNA is TGTGCCGGCAGCCCGGGCGGGGCTCAAAATGAAAAACTGTTTTTT. It translates to CAGSPGGAQNEKLFF. Full variable domain (remainder filled in from reference TRBV28 and TRBJ1-4): DVKVTQSSRYLVKRTGEKVFLECVQDMDHENMFWYRQDPGLGLRLIYFSYDVKMKEKGDIPEGYSVSREKKERFSLILESASTNQTSMYLCAGSPGGAQNEKLFFGSGTQLSVL.

Worth noting for this clone: The junction differs from germline at one of its ends, possibly a read error. The chain combines TRBV5-1 with TRBJ2-5; weak D call: TRBD2 (7 bases). CDR1 SGHRS and CDR2 YFSETQ come from the germline V gene. This CDR3 region has 17 residues. The CDR3 reads CASSSLLTSRGDETQYF. CDR3 nucleotide sequence: TGTGCCAGCAGCTCCCTTCTGACTAGCAGGGGAGATGAGACCCAGTACTTC.

This clone was counted only a few times. The rearrangement joins TRBV5-4 to TRBJ1-2; D is possibly TRBD1 (6 bases). Germline loops: CDR1 SGHNT, CDR2 YYREEE (reference sequence). V gave up 4 bases and J gave up 1 base, with 14 bases separating them. CDR3 length equals 15 residues. CDR3 in amino acids: CASSERDNFNYGYTF. The CDR3 DNA reads as TGTGCCAGCAGCGAGCGGGACAATTTTAACTATGGCTACACCTTC.

This sequence joins TRBV28 and TRBJ1-6; no clear D gene. Germline loops: CDR1 MDHEN, CDR2 SYDVKM. This CDR3 is built from 13 residues. Trimming removed 1 base at V and 13 bases at J, with 11 bases between. This CDR3 reads CASSLSPGEPLHF. The CDR3 bases are TGTGCCAGCAGTTTATCGCCCGGAGAGCCCCTCCACTTT.

V and J are TRBV7-8 and TRBJ2-5, with a possible D match to TRBD2 (5 bases). The germline V and J ends were trimmed by 6 bases and 5 bases, with 25 bases remaining between them. CDR3 length: 17 residues. The germline V gene encodes CDR1 SGHVS and CDR2 FQNEAQ. The CDR3 DNA reads TGTGCCAGCAGAAAAGGGCGAGCGGCGGTCCGTTCGGAGACCCAGTACTTC. The encoded protein is CASRKGRAAVRSETQYF.